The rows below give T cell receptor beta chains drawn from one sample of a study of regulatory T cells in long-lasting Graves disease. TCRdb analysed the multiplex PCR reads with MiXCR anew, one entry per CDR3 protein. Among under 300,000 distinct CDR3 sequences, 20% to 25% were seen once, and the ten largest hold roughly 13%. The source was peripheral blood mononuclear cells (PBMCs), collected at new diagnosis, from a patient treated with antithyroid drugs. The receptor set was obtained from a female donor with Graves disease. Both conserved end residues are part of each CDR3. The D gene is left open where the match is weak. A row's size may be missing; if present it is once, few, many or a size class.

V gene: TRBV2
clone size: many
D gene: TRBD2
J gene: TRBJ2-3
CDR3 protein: CASRGLAGASGDTQYF

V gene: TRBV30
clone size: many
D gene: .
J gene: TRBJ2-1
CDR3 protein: CAWSPGTYNEQFF

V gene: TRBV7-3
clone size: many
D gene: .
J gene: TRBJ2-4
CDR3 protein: CASSTGGSQNIQYF

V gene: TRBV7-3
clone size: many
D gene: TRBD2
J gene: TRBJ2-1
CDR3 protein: CASSGGGLAVQEQFF

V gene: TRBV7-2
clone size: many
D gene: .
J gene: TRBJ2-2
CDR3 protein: CASSRGMTATGELFF

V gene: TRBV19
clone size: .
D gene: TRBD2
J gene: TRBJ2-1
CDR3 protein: CASSIRGSGSYNEQFF

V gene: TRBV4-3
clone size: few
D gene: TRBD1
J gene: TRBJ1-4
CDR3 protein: CASSQDRGRNQDEKLFF

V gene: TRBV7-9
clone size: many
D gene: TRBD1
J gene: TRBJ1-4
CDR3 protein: CASSTGTGRSEKLFF

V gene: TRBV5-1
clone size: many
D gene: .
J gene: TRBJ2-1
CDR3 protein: CASSLRTGTLGDNEQFF

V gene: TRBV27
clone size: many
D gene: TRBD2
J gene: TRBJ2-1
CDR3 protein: CASSLGGGAYNEQFF

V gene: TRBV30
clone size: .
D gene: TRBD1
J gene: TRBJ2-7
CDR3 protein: CAWMGPGQGYYEQYF

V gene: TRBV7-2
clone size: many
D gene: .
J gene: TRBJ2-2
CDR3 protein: CASSPRPGAGGGELFF

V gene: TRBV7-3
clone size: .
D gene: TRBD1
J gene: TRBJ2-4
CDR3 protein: CASSSGTGGDLYF

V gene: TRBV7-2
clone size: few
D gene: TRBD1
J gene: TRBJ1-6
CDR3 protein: CASSPRTGGLDSPLHF

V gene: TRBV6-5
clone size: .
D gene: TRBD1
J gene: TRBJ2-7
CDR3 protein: CASSLDRGLIYEQYF

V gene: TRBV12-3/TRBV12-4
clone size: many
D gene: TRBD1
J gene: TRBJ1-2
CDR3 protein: CASSRRTGFYGYTF

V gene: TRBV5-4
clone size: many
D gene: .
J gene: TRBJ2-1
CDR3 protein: CASSLWRAWDNEQFF

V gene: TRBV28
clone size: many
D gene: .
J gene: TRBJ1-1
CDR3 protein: CASSTGTGSNTEAFF

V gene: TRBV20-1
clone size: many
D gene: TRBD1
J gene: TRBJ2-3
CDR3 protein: CSARDDGQGSTDTQYF